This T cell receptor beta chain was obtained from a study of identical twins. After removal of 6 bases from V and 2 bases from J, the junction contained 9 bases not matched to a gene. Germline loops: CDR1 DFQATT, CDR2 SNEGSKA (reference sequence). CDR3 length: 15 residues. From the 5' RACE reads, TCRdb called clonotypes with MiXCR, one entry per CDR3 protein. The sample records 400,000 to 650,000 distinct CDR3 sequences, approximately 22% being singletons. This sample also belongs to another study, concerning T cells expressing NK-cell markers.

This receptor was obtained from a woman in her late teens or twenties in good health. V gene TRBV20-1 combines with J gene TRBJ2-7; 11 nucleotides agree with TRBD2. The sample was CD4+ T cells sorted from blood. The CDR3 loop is CSAGALAGDPYEQYF. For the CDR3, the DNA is TGCAGTGCCGGGGCACTAGCGGGAGACCCCTACGAGCAGTACTTC.